This TCR beta chain was identified in a study of radiotherapy plus CTLA-4 blockade in lung cancer. Study in general: Among all patients, 18% showed objective responses, while roughly 28% had disease control. Study-wide results and limits: Expansion of tumor-derived TCR clones was observed in blood after radiotherapy plus ipilimumab. Interferon-beta, together with early blood T cell clone dynamics, reportedly best predicted response.

The method was immunoSEQ multiplex PCR; TCRdb's version includes in-frame clones alone and lacks a portion of them. The repertoire has 35,000 or so clones, approximately 85% of them found once; the top ten carry 5% to 6%. Those patients who had chemo-refractory metastatic non-small-cell lung cancer were given focal radiation along with CTLA-4 blockade through ipilimumab. This clone showed up just a few times. What it recognizes is unknown. The V end lost 5 bases, the J end lost 0 bases, and 9 bases lay between the germline ends. The CDR3 contains 14 residues. Germline-derived CDR1 and CDR2 are SGHTA and FQGNSA.

This clonotype originated in a human donor with non-small cell lung cancer who had stable disease on radiotherapy plus ipilimumab. The starting material was peripheral blood, obtained from a patient treated with radiotherapy plus ipilimumab. This rearrangement joins TRBV7-2 to TRBJ2-3, with no clear D. CDR3 loop: CASSRASSTDTQYF. The DNA of the CDR3 is TGTGCCAGCAGCAGAGCGTCGAGCACAGATACGCAGTATTTT. Variable domain in full (rest from reference TRBV7-2 and TRBJ2-3): GAGVSQSPSNKVTEKGKDVELRCDPISGHTALYWYRQSLGQGLEFLIYFQGNSAPDKSGLPSDRFSAERTGGSVSTLTIQRTQQEDSAVYLCASSRASSTDTQYFGPGTRLTVL.